The present entry profiles one TCR beta chain with its context. Germline loops: CDR1 ENHRY, CDR2 SYGVKD. The CDR3 sequence is 16 residues long. The junction had 10 bases not matched to a gene; V was cut back by 2 bases and J by 6 bases. The sample originates from a study of blood T cell repertoires in COVID-19. Overall study: Samples taken during acute and convalescent COVID-19 were collected in the United States, Italy and Spain. Sources were T cells, B-cell-depleted T cells, or PBMCs; the material itself was cDNA or gDNA.

In the original analysis: Reference gene primer amplification gave nucleated cell count estimates. This table comes from immunoSEQ multiplex PCR, and its TCRdb copy is limited to in-frame clones, with some not included. V and J calls and clone size are those listed in that table; D and trimming were worked out from the DNA. The sample holds about 110,000 clones, 80% to 90% seen once. This TCR derives from an elderly woman with acute or convalescent COVID-19. Source material: peripheral blood. This chain links TRBV10-3 with TRBJ1-1, with TRBD1 identical over 9 bases. The CDR3 DNA reads as TGTGCCATCAGTGAGAGTATCGGACAGGGGTCCGCTGAAGCTTTCTTT. As protein: CAISESIGQGSAEAFF.